A single sample is the source of the 3 T cell receptor beta chains below, sequenced in a study of tissue T cells after allogeneic stem cell transplantation. Method: immunoSEQ multiplex PCR; TCRdb's copy keeps in-frame clones and lacks some. The sample consists of about 48,000 clones, around 72% of them appearing once. The sequenced sample consisted of sorted cells pooled from one or two spleens. The receptors come from a pool of C57BL/6 mice in good health.

A word on this clone: Germline and genes here are mouse. The missing CDR3 end, 1 residue past where the read stops, is filled in from the germline J gene. The genes are TRBV26 and TRBJ1-2; TRBD1 matches at 10 bases. Germline V CDR1 and CDR2: KGHPV, FQNQEV (reference sequence). The V segment lost 4 bases and the J segment 3 bases; nucleotides outside the gene matches: 2. The length of the CDR3 is 14 residues. The covered CDR3 bases are TGTGCCAGCAGTCGACAGGGGGCGGACTCCGACTACACC. Encoded protein: CASSRQGADSDYT. The full-length CDR3 reads as CASSRQGADSDYTF.

This clone was seen once. Germline and genes here are mouse. The read comes to an end 1 residue before the CDR3 does, leaving the germline J gene to fill in the end. Distinct nucleotide sequences in the sample also encode this CDR3. The chain links TRBV16 to TRBJ2-5; 7 bases agree with TRBD1. Germline lookup yields CDR1 SGHSA and CDR2 FRNQAP. This CDR3 region has 13 residues. V trimming: 5 bases; J trimming: 3 bases; junction bases outside the gene matches: 2. CDR3 DNA (partial): TGTGCAAGCAGCCCGGGACAGCAAGACACCCAGTAC. Translated: CASSPGQQDTQY. In full, the CDR3 reads CASSPGQQDTQYF.

A note on this clone: Gene names are mouse gene names. The CDR3 protein is CASSIQGQSNERLFF. The covered CDR3 bases are TGTGCCAGCAGTATACAGGGACAGTCCAACGAAAGATTATTT. The chain carries TRBV19 and TRBJ1-4; 7 bases line up with TRBD1. The sequence runs out 1 residue before the end of the CDR3; the remainder is reconstructed from the germline J gene. J gave up 2 bases and V 1 base, and 2 bases lay outside the gene matches. The CDR3 is 15 amino acids. Germline V CDR1 and CDR2: FNHDT, SITEND (reference sequence).